The 11 T cell receptor beta chains below were found in one sample sequenced in a study of T cell changes during pregnancy in multiple sclerosis. Generated by immunoSEQ multiplex PCR, the TCRdb table keeps only in-frame clones and is missing some. The sample contains tens of thousands of clones, about 92% of which appear only once. The input for sequencing was peripheral blood, taken in the second trimester of pregnancy. The receptors shown here come from a female donor in good health, enrolled as a control in a pregnancy study.

The genes are TRBV28 and TRBJ2-1; the D gene is possibly TRBD2 (6 bases). This CDR3 contains 14 residues. The germline gives CDR1 MDHEN, CDR2 SYDVKM. The V gene lost 3 bases and the J gene lost 5 bases, with 11 bases spanning the gap. The CDR3 DNA sequence: TGTGCCAGCAGTTTGAGCGGGCGACACAATGAGCAGTTCTTC. Translation: CASSLSGRHNEQFF. Full variable domain (missing parts from reference TRBV28 and TRBJ2-1): DVKVTQSSRYLVKRTGEKVFLECVQDMDHENMFWYRQDPGLGLRLIYFSYDVKMKEKGDIPEGYSVSREKKERFSLILESASTNQTSMYLCASSLSGRHNEQFFGPGTRLTVL.

The chain recombines TRBV7-2 with TRBJ2-1; 10 bases are shared with TRBD2. This CDR3 is 14 amino acids long. Germline V gene lookup returns CDR1 SGHTA and CDR2 FQGNSA. The V segment lost 8 bases and the J segment 7 bases; nucleotides outside the gene matches: 8. CDR3 in amino acids: CASGYLTSGNEQFF. Written as DNA, the CDR3 is TGTGCCAGCGGCTACTTGACTAGCGGGAATGAGCAGTTCTTC.

The chain is built from TRBV2 and TRBJ2-3, with TRBD2 as a possible D gene (5 bases). There are 14 residues in the CDR3. The germline gives CDR1 SNHLY, CDR2 FYNNEI. Deletions cut 7 bases from V and 4 bases from J, with 15 bases between. The CDR3 coding sequence is TGTGCCAGCACAGAGGGTAACGGACCAGATACGCAGTATTTT. Protein sequence: CASTEGNGPDTQYF. Combining the CDR3 with reference TRBV2 and TRBJ2-3 gives the whole variable domain EPEVTQTPSHQVTQMGQEVILRCVPISNHLYFYWYRQILGQKVEFLVSFYNNEISEKSEIFDDQFSVERPDGSNFTLKIRSTKLEDSAMYFCASTEGNGPDTQYFGPGTRLTVL.

The rearrangement links TRBV6-6 to TRBJ1-3, with 7 bases that match TRBD1. The CDR3 is 15 amino acids. V gave up 7 bases and J gave up 0 bases; unmatched junction bases: 6. Germline CDR1 and CDR2: MNHNY and SVGAGI (reference sequence). The CDR3 spells CASTPQGPSGNTIYF. Written as DNA, the CDR3 is TGTGCCAGCACCCCACAGGGGCCCTCTGGAAACACCATATATTTT.

This clone came up a few times. The CDR3 DNA reads as TGTGCCAGCAGTGATCAGGAGGGGTTTCGCTATGGCTACACCTTC. Its protein is CASSDQEGFRYGYTF. The chain combines TRBV25-1 with TRBJ1-2, with D possibly matching TRBD1 (5 bases). Per the germline V gene, CDR1 is MGHDK and CDR2 is SYGVNS. CDR3 length: 15 residues. Trimming took 3 bases from V and 4 from J, leaving 15 bases between them.

The chain employs TRBV19 and TRBJ2-7; tentative D call: TRBD2 (7 bases). From germline, CDR1 is LNHDA and CDR2 SQIVND (reference sequence). The CDR3 sequence is 15 residues long. V lost 6 bases and J lost 4, with 19 bases in between. The CDR3 loop is CASSLAGDYQYEQYF. The CDR3 bases are TGTGCCAGTAGCCTGGCAGGGGACTACCAATACGAGCAGTACTTC.

This clone was counted once. This chain links TRBV7-9 with TRBJ2-1, with D perhaps matching TRBD2 (5 bases). CDR1 is SEHNR, CDR2 FQNEAQ, per germline (reference sequence). Trimming took off 2 bases at V and 3 bases at J, with 8 bases between the two ends. The CDR3 consists of 14 residues. Here the CDR3 DNA reads TGTGCCAGCAGCTTAATTAGCGACTACAATGAGCAGTTCTTC. It translates to CASSLISDYNEQFF.

Points on this clone: At one end the junction does not follow the germline gene, possibly because of a read error. The chain uses TRBV30 and TRBJ2-2, with TRBD1 identical over 8 bases. Germline CDR1 GTSNPN, CDR2 SVGIG (reference sequence). The CDR3 totals 13 residues. CDR3 nucleotides: TGTGCCTGGAACAGGGGGAGCACCAGGGAGCTGTTTTTT. Translated: CAWNRGSTRELFF.

This chain uses TRBV5-5 with TRBJ1-5; tentatively, D is TRBD1 (5 bases). V lost 6 bases and J lost 4, with 14 bases in between. The CDR3 contains 14 residues. Per the germline V gene, CDR1 is SGHKS and CDR2 is YYEKEE (reference sequence). CDR3 nucleotides: TGTGCCAGCACCTCACACCCAGGGAATCAGCCCCAGCATTTT. This translates into CASTSHPGNQPQHF.

This clone was recorded once. The chain is built from TRBV12-2 and TRBJ2-5; the table's D gene call, TRBD1, was not cross checked with the DNA. TRBV12-2 is a pseudogene. The CDR3 has 18 amino acids. CDR3 residues: CASRLDYADSEWEETQYF. The CDR3 nucleotides read TGTGCAAGTCGCTTAGATTATGCGGACAGCGAATGGGAGGAGACCCAGTACTTC.

The chain uses TRBV2 and TRBJ2-2; 7 bases line up with TRBD2. CDR1 is SNHLY, CDR2 FYNNEI, per germline. CDR3 length: 12 residues. The V gene end was trimmed by 8 bases and the J gene end by 3 bases; junction bases not matched to a gene: 0. The CDR3 sequence: CASRGDTGELFF. The CDR3 DNA is TGTGCCAGCCGGGGGGACACCGGGGAGCTGTTTTTT.